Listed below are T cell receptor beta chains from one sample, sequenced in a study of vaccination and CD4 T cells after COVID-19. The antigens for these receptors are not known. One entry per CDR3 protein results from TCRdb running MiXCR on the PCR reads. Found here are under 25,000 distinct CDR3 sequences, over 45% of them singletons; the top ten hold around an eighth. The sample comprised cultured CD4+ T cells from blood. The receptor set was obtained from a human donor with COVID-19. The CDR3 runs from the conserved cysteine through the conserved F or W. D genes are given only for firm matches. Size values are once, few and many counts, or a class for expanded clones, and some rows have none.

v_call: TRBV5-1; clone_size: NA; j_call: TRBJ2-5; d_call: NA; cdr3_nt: TGCGCCAGCAGGCGAATAGTGGCTGAGGAGACCCAGTACTTC; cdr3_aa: CASRRIVAEETQYF
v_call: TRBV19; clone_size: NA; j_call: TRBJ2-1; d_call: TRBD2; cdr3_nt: TGTGCCAGTGTTAGCGGGGGGACTTACAATGAGCAGTTCTTC; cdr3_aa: CASVSGGTYNEQFF
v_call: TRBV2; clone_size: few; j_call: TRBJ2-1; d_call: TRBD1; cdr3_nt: TGTGCCACCGAGGGGGCTAGCCAAAACTACAATGAGCAGTTCTTC; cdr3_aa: CATEGASQNYNEQFF
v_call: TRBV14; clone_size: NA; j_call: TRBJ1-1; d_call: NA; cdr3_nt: TGTGCCAGCAGCCAGGGGACATGGAACACTGAAGCTTTCTTT; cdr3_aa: CASSQGTWNTEAFF
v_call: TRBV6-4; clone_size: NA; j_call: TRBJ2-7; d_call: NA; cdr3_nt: TGTGCCGCGTGCTCCTACGAGCAGTACTTC; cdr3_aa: CAACSYEQYF
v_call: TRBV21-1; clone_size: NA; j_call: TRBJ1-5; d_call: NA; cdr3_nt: TGTGCCAGCAGCGCTCGGGTTCACCCTTATAGCAATCAGCCCCAGCATTTT; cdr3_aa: CASSARVHPYSNQPQHF
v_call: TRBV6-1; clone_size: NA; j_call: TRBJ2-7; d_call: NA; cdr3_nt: TGTGCCAGCAGACCCGACAGATACGAGCAGTACTTC; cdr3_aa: CASRPDRYEQYF
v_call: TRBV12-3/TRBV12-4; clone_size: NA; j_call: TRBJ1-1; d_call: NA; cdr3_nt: TGTGCCAGCAGCAGGGGGAACACTGAAGCTTTCTTT; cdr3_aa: CASSRGNTEAFF
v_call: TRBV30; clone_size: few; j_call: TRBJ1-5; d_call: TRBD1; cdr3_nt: TGTGCCTGGGGTGGAGGGGGCTCTCAGCCCCAGCATTTT; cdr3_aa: CAWGGGGSQPQHF
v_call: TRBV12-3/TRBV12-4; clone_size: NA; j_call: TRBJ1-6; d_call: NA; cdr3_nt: TGTGCCAGCAGCCACAATGGGGCCCTCCACTTT; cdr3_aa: CASSHNGALHF
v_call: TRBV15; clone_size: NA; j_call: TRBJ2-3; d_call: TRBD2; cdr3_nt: TGTGCCACCAGCTCCAGCGGGGGGGCCCGGACGCAGTATTTT; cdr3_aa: CATSSSGGARTQYF
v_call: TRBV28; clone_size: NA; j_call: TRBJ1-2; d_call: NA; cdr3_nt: TGTGCCAGCAGTTTCGACAATCGCTACACCTTC; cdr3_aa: CASSFDNRYTF
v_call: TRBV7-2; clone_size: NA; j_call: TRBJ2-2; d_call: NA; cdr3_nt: TGTGCCAGCAACACCCCCGGGGTAAGGGGCACCGGGGAGCTGTTTTTT; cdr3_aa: CASNTPGVRGTGELFF
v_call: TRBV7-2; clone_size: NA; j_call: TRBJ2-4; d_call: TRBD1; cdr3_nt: TGTGCCAGCAGCCCCGGACAGGGGGCCAACATTCAGTACTTC; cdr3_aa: CASSPGQGANIQYF
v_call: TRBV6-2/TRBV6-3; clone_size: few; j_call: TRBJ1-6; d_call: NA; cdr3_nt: TGTGCCAGCAGTTATTGGGGGGTTGACTCACCCCTCCACTTT; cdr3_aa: CASSYWGVDSPLHF
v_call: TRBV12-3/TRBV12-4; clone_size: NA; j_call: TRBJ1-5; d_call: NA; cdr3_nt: TGTGCCAGCACCTCGACAGGCGCCAATCAGCCCCAGCATTTT; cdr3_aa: CASTSTGANQPQHF
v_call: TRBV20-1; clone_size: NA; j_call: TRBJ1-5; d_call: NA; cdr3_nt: TGCAGTGCTAGAGCGGAGGCACCCAATCAGCCCCAGCATTTT; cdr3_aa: CSARAEAPNQPQHF
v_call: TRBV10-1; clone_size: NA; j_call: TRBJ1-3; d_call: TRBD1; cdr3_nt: TGCGCCAGCCATAAGGGACAGACCTCTGGAAACACCATATATTTT; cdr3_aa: CASHKGQTSGNTIYF
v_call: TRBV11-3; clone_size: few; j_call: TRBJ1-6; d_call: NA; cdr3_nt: TGTGCCAGCAGCTTAGTCGGGGAGGGTTCACCCCTCCACTTT; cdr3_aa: CASSLVGEGSPLHF
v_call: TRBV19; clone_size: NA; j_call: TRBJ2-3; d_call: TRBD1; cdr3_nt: TGTGCCAGTAGTGAGACAGGGGATCCCACAGATACGCAGTATTTT; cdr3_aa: CASSETGDPTDTQYF
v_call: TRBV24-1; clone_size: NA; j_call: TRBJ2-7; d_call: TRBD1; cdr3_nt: TGTGCCACCAGTGATTGGTCAGGGGGTAGGAACGAGCAGTACTTC; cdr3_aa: CATSDWSGGRNEQYF
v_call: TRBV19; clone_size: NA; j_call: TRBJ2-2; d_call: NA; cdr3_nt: TGTGCCAGTAGAAAGTACAGCGCGAACACCGGGGAGCTGTTTTTT; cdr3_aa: CASRKYSANTGELFF